This T cell receptor beta chain originates from a study of T cells after yellow fever vaccination. This clonotype was counted between two and nine times. In TCRdb, the 5' RACE reads were re-called with MiXCR into one record per CDR3 protein. The sample includes 300,000 to 400,000 distinct CDR3 sequences, 8% to 10% of them seen just once. The sequenced sample was PBMCs, obtained on the day of the first yellow fever vaccination. The TCR was taken from a man aged 18-30 years who received the YFV17D yellow fever vaccine.

The CDR3 sequence: CASSWGGVTEAFF. The CDR3 DNA reads TGTGCCAGCAGCTGGGGAGGAGTGACTGAAGCTTTCTTT. This chain connects TRBV7-9 to TRBJ1-1; D is ambiguous. Germline-derived CDR1 and CDR2 are SEHNR and FQNEAQ (reference sequence). The germline V and J ends were trimmed by 4 bases and 5 bases, with 11 bases remaining between them. This CDR3 comprises 13 residues.